Below, 25 T cell receptor beta chains from the same sample are listed, as sequenced in a study of blood T cell repertoires in COVID-19. Sequenced by immunoSEQ multiplex PCR; TCRdb stores in-frame clones only, minus some. Among 300,000 to 350,000 clones listed, about 90% were seen once. Sequencing was done on a sample of PBMCs or T cells enriched from blood (not recorded which). The receptors shown here come from a woman aged 25 to 39 who had recovered from COVID-19.

V usage is TRBV7-6 and J usage is TRBJ2-7; 12 bases agree with TRBD2. CDR1 and CDR2 (germline): SGHVS, FNYEAQ. Trimming at V came to 2 bases and at J to 4 bases, leaving 3 bases not matched to a gene. The CDR3 is 15 amino acids. The CDR3 spells CASSLLAGGQYEQYF. The CDR3 DNA is TGTGCCAGCAGCTTACTAGCGGGGGGGCAATACGAGCAGTACTTC.

V usage is TRBV2 and J usage is TRBJ2-2, with D possibly being TRBD2 (6 bases). CDR1 and CDR2 from the germline V gene are SNHLY and FYNNEI. This CDR3 region has 14 residues. V was cut by 7 bases and J by 2 bases, with 11 bases left in between. CDR3 nucleotides: TGTGCCAGCAATAGCGGAGCTAACACCGGGGAGCTGTTTTTT. This translates into CASNSGANTGELFF.

The chain combines TRBV2 with TRBJ1-6; D is perhaps TRBD1 (5 bases). V lost 6 bases to trimming and J lost 9 bases, with 12 bases between them. Germline CDR1 is SNHLY and CDR2 is FYNNEI. The CDR3 has 13 amino acids. The CDR3 DNA reads as TGTGCCAGCAGCGACAGTTTAGGTTCACCCCTCCACTTT. Its protein is CASSDSLGSPLHF. Complete variable domain (other parts from reference TRBV2 and TRBJ1-6): EPEVTQTPSHQVTQMGQEVILRCVPISNHLYFYWYRQILGQKVEFLVSFYNNEISEKSEIFDDQFSVERPDGSNFTLKIRSTKLEDSAMYFCASSDSLGSPLHFGNGTRLTVT.

The chain recombines TRBV29-1 with TRBJ2-3, with 7 positions matching TRBD1. The CDR3 loop spans 13 amino acids. With 4 bases clipped from V and 2 bases from J, the junction kept 3 bases outside the gene matches. Germline lookup yields CDR1 SQVTM and CDR2 ANQGSEA. CDR3 nucleotide sequence: TGCAGCGTTGGTGGGACAGTCACAGATACGCAGTATTTT. Residues: CSVGGTVTDTQYF.

This clone appeared a single time. The J gene is TRBJ2-3, the V gene TRBV7-2; a weak D match, TRBD1 (6 bases). The CDR3 sequence is 13 residues long. V was trimmed by 11 bases and J by 6 bases, leaving 18 bases between them. Germline V gene lookup returns CDR1 SGHTA and CDR2 FQGNSA. CDR3 residues: CAAGAGKPDTQYF. CDR3 in DNA: TGTGCCGCAGGGGCAGGGAAGCCCGATACGCAGTATTTT.

V and J are TRBV6-1 and TRBJ1-2; 7 nucleotides match TRBD1. Unmatched junction bases numbered 6, after V lost 3 bases and J lost 8 bases. The CDR3 is 13 amino acids. The germline V gene encodes CDR1 MNHNS and CDR2 SASEGT. The CDR3 DNA follows: TGTGCCAGCAGTGATAACAGGGGAAGCGGCTACACCTTC. As protein: CASSDNRGSGYTF.

The chain combines TRBV7-2 with TRBJ1-1; D remains ambiguous. V was trimmed by 4 bases and J by 4 bases, leaving 13 bases between them. Germline assignment: CDR1 SGHTA and CDR2 FQGNSA. CDR3 length: 14 residues. The CDR3 here is CASSSQRRGTEAFF. The CDR3 DNA reads as TGTGCCAGCAGCTCCCAGCGACGGGGCACTGAAGCTTTCTTT.

The chain combines TRBV21-1 with TRBJ1-3. TRBV21-1 is a pseudogene locus. CDR3 length: 12 amino acids. This chain's CDR3 is CARSRGGNTIYF. The CDR3 DNA is TGTGCCAGGTCTAGAGGGGGAAACACCATATATTTT.

This clone has a handful of counts. The chain combines TRBV4-2 with TRBJ2-7; TRBD2 matches at 7 bases. Germline assignment: CDR1 LGHNA and CDR2 YNFKEQ. J lost 0 bases, V lost 0 bases, and 5 bases had no gene match. The CDR3 totals 16 residues. In nucleotides, the CDR3 is TGTGCCAGCAGCCAAGAAGGAGCGGGGAGCTCCTACGAGCAGTACTTC. It codes for CASSQEGAGSSYEQYF.

The chain couples TRBV9 to TRBJ2-3, with D unclear. CDR1 is SGDLS and CDR2 is YYNGEE in the germline V gene. The CDR3 is 13 amino acids. The V and J ends lost 4 bases and 2 bases respectively, with 8 bases between them. The CDR3 DNA reads TGTGCCAGCAGCAAAATAGACACAGATACGCAGTATTTT. The encoded protein is CASSKIDTDTQYF.

The CDR3 DNA reads TGTGCCAGCATAGGGACAGAGGGTCAGCCCCAGCATTTT. Translation gives CASIGTEGQPQHF. This chain links TRBV2 with TRBJ1-5; 7 bases are a match to TRBD1. V shed 7 bases and J 6 bases; nucleotides not matched to a gene: 6. Looked up from germline, CDR1 is SNHLY and CDR2 is FYNNEI. The CDR3 covers 13 residues.

This chain links TRBV4-1 with TRBJ2-5; 7 positions agree with TRBD2. CDR1 is MGHRA and CDR2 is YSYEKL in the germline V gene. This CDR3 contains 17 residues. The J segment lost 2 bases and the V segment lost 0 bases, leaving 9 bases of the junction unmatched. CDR3 region: CASSQDRPGGLQETQYF. CDR3 coding DNA: TGCGCCAGCAGCCAAGATCGGCCGGGGGGACTACAAGAGACCCAGTACTTC.

The chain has TRBV19 and TRBJ1-3, with TRBD1 matching over 9 bases. The CDR3 extends over 17 amino acids. Germline CDR1 reads LNHDA; CDR2 reads SQIVND (reference sequence). J lost 2 bases, V lost 2 bases, and 7 bases had no gene match. CDR3 in amino acids: CASSISPGTGTGNTIYF. CDR3 bases: TGTGCCAGTAGTATAAGTCCCGGGACAGGGACTGGAAACACCATATATTTT. Combining the CDR3 with reference TRBV19 and TRBJ1-3 gives the whole variable domain DGGITQSPKYLFRKEGQNVTLSCEQNLNHDAMYWYRQDPGQGLRLIYYSQIVNDFQKGDIAEGYSVSREKKESFPLTVTSAQKNPTAFYLCASSISPGTGTGNTIYFGEGSWLTVV.

The chain employs TRBV30 and TRBJ2-7, with 7 positions matching TRBD1. CDR1 and CDR2 (germline): GTSNPN, SVGIG (reference sequence). After removal of 3 bases from V and 7 bases from J, the junction contained 9 bases not matched to a gene. The CDR3 has 13 residues. This CDR3 is CAWSRDRADEQYF. The CDR3 region has the DNA TGTGCCTGGAGCCGCGACAGGGCGGATGAGCAGTACTTC.

The chain carries TRBV29-1 and TRBJ1-2, with TRBD1 identical over 7 bases. This CDR3 is built from 14 residues. CDR1 is SQVTM and CDR2 is ANQGSEA in the germline V gene. Trimming removed 6 bases from V and 5 bases from J; junction bases left unmatched: 12. This chain's CDR3 is CSVAKGTEDYGYTF. In nucleotides, the CDR3 is TGCAGCGTCGCTAAGGGGACAGAGGATTATGGCTACACCTTC.

V is TRBV24-1 and J is TRBJ1-5; the match to TRBD1 covers 7 bases. Trimming cost V 6 bases and J 5 bases; bases outside gene matches: 9. Per the germline V gene, CDR1 is KGHDR and CDR2 is SFDVKD. This CDR3 contains 15 residues. Here the CDR3 reads CATSTRDSGDQPQHF. Here the CDR3 DNA reads TGTGCCACCAGTACGCGGGACAGCGGCGATCAGCCCCAGCATTTT.

The chain recombines TRBV4-2 with TRBJ2-7; 7 nucleotides line up with TRBD2. Germline loops: CDR1 LGHNA, CDR2 YNFKEQ. CDR3 size: 13 residues. V lost 3 bases and J lost 5; bases outside the gene matches: 4. The CDR3 DNA follows: TGTGCCAGCAGCCAGGGGAGGGGTAACGAGCAGTACTTC. This translates into CASSQGRGNEQYF.

In DNA, the CDR3 is TGTGCCAGCAGCCGGTTAGCGGGGGGAACCTACGAGCAGTACTTC. It translates to CASSRLAGGTYEQYF. J is TRBJ2-7 and V is TRBV5-6, with TRBD2 matching over 10 bases. The CDR3 consists of 15 residues. The germline V gene encodes CDR1 SGHDT and CDR2 YYEEEE. After removal of 4 bases from V and 2 bases from J, the junction contained 6 bases not matched to a gene.

This clone was counted a few times. The V and J genes are TRBV5-1 and TRBJ1-1; D is unresolved. Germline loops: CDR1 SGHRS, CDR2 YFSETQ. The CDR3 is made up of 12 amino acids. Trimming removed 4 bases from V and 1 base from J, with 5 bases in between. CDR3 sequence reads: CASSGTNTEAFF. Here the CDR3 DNA reads TGCGCCAGCAGCGGCACGAACACTGAAGCTTTCTTT.

V usage is TRBV13 and J usage is TRBJ1-1, with D perhaps TRBD1 (5 bases). The V and J ends lost 7 bases and 3 bases respectively, with 9 bases between them. Germline values: CDR1 PRHDT, CDR2 FYEKMQ (reference sequence). CDR3 size: 12 residues. CDR3 amino acids: CASKGGDTEAFF. CDR3 bases: TGTGCCAGCAAGGGAGGGGACACTGAAGCTTTCTTT. Variable domain in full (rest from reference TRBV13 and TRBJ1-1): AAGVIQSPRHLIKEKRETATLKCYPIPRHDTVYWYQQGPGQDPQFLISFYEKMQSDKGSIPDRFSAQQFSDYHSELNMSSLELGDSALYFCASKGGDTEAFFGQGTRLTVV.

The chain links TRBV11-2 to TRBJ2-4; D is unclear. From germline, CDR1 is SGHAT and CDR2 FQNNGV. This CDR3 spans 15 amino acids. V dropped 1 base and J dropped 7 bases, with 14 bases sitting between them. The CDR3 DNA is TGTGCCAGCAGCTTAGGCGGCGGCCCACGTAACATTCAGTACTTC. As protein: CASSLGGGPRNIQYF.

The chain couples TRBV30 to TRBJ1-6, with D unresolved. Germline V gene sequence: CDR1 GTSNPN, CDR2 SVGIG (reference sequence). The CDR3 is 14 residues long. V lost 1 base and J 6 bases, leaving 10 bases between the germline ends. The CDR3 region has the DNA TGTGCCTGGAGTGCGTCAGTAGCTAATTCACCCCTCCACTTT. The encoded protein is CAWSASVANSPLHF.

This clone was observed once. This same CDR3 is encoded by further DNA sequences in the sample. This sequence joins TRBV9 and TRBJ1-5; D possibly corresponds to TRBD1 (6 bases). Germline V gene lookup returns CDR1 SGDLS and CDR2 YYNGEE. The CDR3 length is 14 residues. Trimming pared 0 bases from V and 2 bases from J, leaving 6 bases between. This CDR3 reads CASSVGQGNQPQHF. The CDR3 nucleotides are TGTGCCAGCAGCGTAGGACAGGGCAATCAGCCCCAGCATTTT.

The CDR3 region is CSVIAGDGYTF. CDR3 in DNA: TGCAGCGTTATAGCAGGGGATGGCTACACCTTC. V usage is TRBV29-1 and J usage is TRBJ1-2; tentatively, D is TRBD1 (6 bases). The CDR3 sequence is 11 residues long. Germline loops: CDR1 SQVTM, CDR2 ANQGSEA. The V gene lost 5 bases and the J gene lost 6 bases, with 10 bases spanning the gap.

The chain couples TRBV19 to TRBJ1-6; 8 bases map to TRBD1. In germline, CDR1 is LNHDA, CDR2 SQIVND (reference sequence). J lost 9 bases, V lost 10 bases, and 14 bases had no gene match. CDR3 length: 15 amino acids. CDR3 in amino acids: CAIPQGTGGPSPLHF. In nucleotides, the CDR3 is TGTGCCATCCCCCAGGGGACAGGCGGGCCTTCACCCCTCCACTTT.